A single sample is the source of the 24 T cell receptor beta chains below, sequenced in a study of CD8 T cells in Susac syndrome. Reverse transcription of about 0.5 to 1 ug RNA was carried out with random hexamers. TCRdb fed the immunoSEQ multiplex PCR reads into MiXCR, producing one record per CDR3 protein. The sample comprises 200,000 to 300,000 distinct CDR3 sequences, roughly 93% of which are singletons, and 0.065% to 0.075% rests with the top ten. The source material was CD4+ T cells from PBMCs. Every receptor here comes from a human donor with multiple sclerosis.

This chain links TRBV20-1 with TRBJ2-1; 13 nucleotides line up with TRBD2. The germline gives CDR1 DFQATT, CDR2 SNEGSKA (reference sequence). The J segment lost 7 bases and the V segment lost 1 base, leaving 7 bases of the junction unmatched. The CDR3 sequence is 16 residues long. CDR3 bases: TGCAGTGCTAGAGGTATCGGGACTAGCGGGATTAATGAGCAGTTCTTC. It encodes CSARGIGTSGINEQFF.

V usage is TRBV29-1 and J usage is TRBJ1-1, with D perhaps TRBD1 (5 bases). The CDR3 length is 14 residues. The germline CDR1 and CDR2 sequences are SQVTM and ANQGSEA. Trimming shortened V by 8 bases and J by 4 bases, and 20 bases separated the two germline ends. The CDR3 coding sequence is TGCAGCTCCCGGGCGGGGCTCGGGGGCACTGAAGCTTTCTTT. It yields the protein CSSRAGLGGTEAFF.

This clonotype was seen only a few times. The CDR3 DNA reads as TGTGCCAGCAGCTTGGAAGGTCCAGGGGCCCAAGGGAAGCAGTACTTC. Translating gives CASSLEGPGAQGKQYF. The chain carries TRBV5-4 and TRBJ2-7, with D possibly TRBD1 on 6 matching bases. Trimming pared 0 bases from V and 8 bases from J, leaving 21 bases between. Germline values: CDR1 SGHNT, CDR2 YYREEE (reference sequence). There are 16 residues in the CDR3.

The J gene is TRBJ1-4, the V gene TRBV25-1; D gene uncertain. This CDR3 has 15 residues. The germline V gene has CDR1 MGHDK and CDR2 SYGVNS. Deletions cut 1 base from V and 7 bases from J, with 13 bases between. The CDR3 loop reads CASSELVGYGEKLFF. In DNA, the CDR3 is TGTGCCAGCAGTGAATTGGTGGGGTATGGTGAAAAACTGTTTTTT.

The chain combines TRBV10-3 with TRBJ2-3; 12 bases line up with TRBD2. V lost 11 bases and J lost 2; bases outside the gene matches: 8. The CDR3 spans 15 residues. Per germline, CDR1 ENHRY and CDR2 SYGVKD. CDR3 coding DNA: TGTGCCGTGACCACTAGCGGGAGGTCCACAGATACGCAGTATTTT. It encodes CAVTTSGRSTDTQYF.

Only one count was recorded for this clonotype. The rearrangement links TRBV5-4 to TRBJ2-2; 7 nucleotides agree with TRBD2. Germline-derived CDR1 and CDR2 are SGHNT and YYREEE (reference sequence). V lost 4 bases and J lost 7; bases outside the gene matches: 10. The CDR3 has 15 amino acids. For the CDR3, the DNA is TGTGCCAGCAGCCCTAGGGCGCGGGAGAGCGGGGAGCTGTTTTTT. It yields the protein CASSPRARESGELFF.

The V gene is TRBV30, the J gene TRBJ1-4, with 7 bases lining up with TRBD1. This CDR3 comprises 15 residues. V gave up 3 bases and J gave up 7 bases; unmatched junction bases: 11. The germline V gene encodes CDR1 GTSNPN and CDR2 SVGIG (reference sequence). CDR3 protein: CAWSRDRTSAEKLFF. CDR3 DNA sequence: TGTGCCTGGAGCCGGGACAGAACGTCGGCTGAAAAACTGTTTTTT.

The chain is built from TRBV29-1 and TRBJ2-5; D is unresolved. The CDR3 spans 12 residues. V lost 3 bases to trimming and J lost 2 bases, with 7 bases between them. Germline assignment: CDR1 SQVTM and CDR2 ANQGSEA. The CDR3 nucleotides read TGCAGCGTTGATTCGGCTCAAGAGACCCAGTACTTC. As protein: CSVDSAQETQYF. The whole variable domain, filled in from reference TRBV29-1 and TRBJ2-5, reads SAVISQKPSRDICQRGTSLTIQCQVDSQVTMMFWYRQQPGQSLTLIATANQGSEATYESGFVIDKFPISRPNLTFSTLTVSNMSPEDSSIYLCSVDSAQETQYFGPGTRLLVL.

This chain uses TRBV28 with TRBJ1-4; D is unresolved. V dropped 7 bases and J dropped 3 bases, with 9 bases sitting between them. CDR1 and CDR2 from the germline V gene are MDHEN and SYDVKM. This CDR3 comprises 13 residues. The CDR3 bases are TGTGCCAGCACCGCAGCCGCTAATGAAAAACTGTTTTTT. As protein: CASTAAANEKLFF. Filled out from reference TRBV28 and TRBJ1-4, the complete variable domain reads DVKVTQSSRYLVKRTGEKVFLECVQDMDHENMFWYRQDPGLGLRLIYFSYDVKMKEKGDIPEGYSVSREKKERFSLILESASTNQTSMYLCASTAAANEKLFFGSGTQLSVL.

The chain is built from TRBV11-2 and TRBJ2-5, with D tentatively TRBD2 (7 bases). Germline V lookup: CDR1 SGHAT, CDR2 FQNNGV. V lost 8 bases and J lost 9, with 16 bases in between. This CDR3 has 12 residues. CDR3 DNA sequence: TGTGCCAGCCTAGGGGGGGGTGGACCCCAGTACTTC. It is translated as CASLGGGGPQYF.

The chain combines TRBV20-1 with TRBJ2-5; D is unclear. The CDR3 spans 15 residues. Trimming stripped 6 bases from V and 4 bases from J, with 21 bases between. Germline CDR1 is DFQATT and CDR2 is SNEGSKA (reference sequence). The CDR3 region has the DNA TGCAGTGCAGAGACGACCGAAGACCCTTCAGAGACCCAGTACTTC. Translation gives CSAETTEDPSETQYF.

The genes are TRBV29-1 and TRBJ2-1, with TRBD2 matching 12 bases. The germline V gene encodes CDR1 SQVTM and CDR2 ANQGSEA. The ends lost 0 bases at V and 6 bases at J; junction bases unmatched: 21. The CDR3 runs 21 residues. CDR3 sequence reads: CSVEERRWTSGIWSRGNEQFF. CDR3 DNA: TGCAGCGTTGAAGAGAGACGCTGGACTAGCGGGATCTGGAGTCGAGGCAATGAGCAGTTCTTC.

CDR3 amino acids: CSAQDISNYGYTF. The CDR3 region has the DNA TGCAGCGCCCAGGACATCAGTAACTATGGCTACACCTTC. The V call is TRBV29-1, the J call TRBJ1-2, with D possibly matching TRBD1 (5 bases). The CDR3 runs to 13 residues. Trimming pared 7 bases from V and 1 base from J, leaving 13 bases between. Germline V gene sequence: CDR1 SQVTM, CDR2 ANQGSEA.

This chain uses TRBV16 with TRBJ2-5; TRBD2 might be the D (6 bases). V was pared by 4 bases and J by 0 bases, with 9 bases between. The CDR3 loop spans 14 amino acids. From germline, CDR1 is KGHSY and CDR2 FQNENV. The CDR3 spells CASSPGRHQETQYF. In DNA form, the CDR3 reads TGTGCCAGCAGCCCGGGGAGGCACCAAGAGACCCAGTACTTC.

This chain uses TRBV30 with TRBJ2-1; D is unresolved. CDR1 is GTSNPN and CDR2 is SVGIG in the germline V gene (reference sequence). V lost 0 bases and J lost 5, with 5 bases in between. The CDR3 loop spans 12 amino acids. The CDR3 spells CAWSVDNNEQFF. The CDR3 DNA is TGTGCCTGGAGTGTAGATAACAATGAGCAGTTCTTC.

The rearrangement uses TRBV4-1 and TRBJ1-5; the D gene is possibly TRBD1 (5 bases). V lost 0 bases, J lost 7 bases, and 13 bases lay in between. This CDR3 region has 15 residues. Germline CDR1 is MGHRA and CDR2 is YSYEKL. The CDR3: CASSQDLAGTQPQHF. The CDR3 coding sequence is TGCGCCAGCAGCCAAGATCTCGCGGGGACCCAGCCCCAGCATTTT.

The chain uses TRBV7-2 and TRBJ2-2; D unresolved. V lost 4 bases and J lost 2, with 8 bases in between. This CDR3 is built from 14 residues. Germline values: CDR1 SGHTA, CDR2 FQGNSA. CDR3 loop: CASSSEINTGELFF. The CDR3 DNA reads as TGTGCCAGCAGCTCAGAAATAAACACCGGGGAGCTGTTTTTT.

This rearrangement joins TRBV10-3 to TRBJ2-7; 7 nucleotides align to TRBD1. Looked up from germline, CDR1 is ENHRY and CDR2 is SYGVKD. This CDR3 is built from 13 residues. The ends lost 7 bases at V and 3 bases at J; junction bases unmatched: 6. CDR3 residues: CAITNDRDYEQYF. In DNA form, the CDR3 reads TGTGCCATCACTAATGACAGGGACTACGAGCAGTACTTC.

This chain uses TRBV29-1 with TRBJ2-5, with D maybe TRBD1 (5 bases). Germline lookup yields CDR1 SQVTM and CDR2 ANQGSEA. The CDR3 consists of 14 residues. V lost 4 bases and J 1 base, leaving 13 bases between the germline ends. In DNA form, the CDR3 reads TGCAGCGTTGGTTTGCGACAGACCCAAGAGACCCAGTACTTC. It encodes CSVGLRQTQETQYF.

J is TRBJ1-1 and V is TRBV7-9, with a possible D match to TRBD1 (5 bases). The CDR3 extends over 14 amino acids. V lost 7 bases and J lost 7, with 19 bases in between. The germline V gene encodes CDR1 SEHNR and CDR2 FQNEAQ (reference sequence). The CDR3 nucleotides are TGTGCCAGCACCTTGGACGGACCGACAGATGAAGCTTTCTTT. It encodes CASTLDGPTDEAFF. Filled out from reference TRBV7-9 and TRBJ1-1, the complete variable domain reads DTGVSQNPRHKITKRGQNVTFRCDPISEHNRLYWYRQTLGQGPEFLTYFQNEAQLEKSRLLSDRFSAERPKGSFSTLEIQRTEQGDSAMYLCASTLDGPTDEAFFGQGTRLTVV.

The chain links TRBV2 to TRBJ2-5, with TRBD2 as a possible D gene (7 bases). V lost 4 bases, J lost 4 bases, and 16 bases lay in between. Germline CDR1 is SNHLY and CDR2 is FYNNEI. CDR3 length: 15 amino acids. The CDR3 region has the DNA TGTGCCAGCAGTGCCTTCAGGGGAGGGGGAGAGACCCAGTACTTC. This translates into CASSAFRGGGETQYF.

V and J are TRBV2 and TRBJ2-7; D remains ambiguous. The V and J ends lost 8 bases and 2 bases respectively, with 4 bases between them. The CDR3 covers 10 residues. Germline loops: CDR1 SNHLY, CDR2 FYNNEI. The CDR3 spells CASGAYEQYF. The DNA for the CDR3 is TGTGCCAGCGGAGCCTACGAGCAGTACTTC.

The chain carries TRBV3-1 and TRBJ1-5; no definite D call. Looked up from germline, CDR1 is LGHDT and CDR2 is YNNKEL (reference sequence). V was shortened by 0 bases and J by 4 bases, with 10 bases between the two germline ends. The CDR3 consists of 15 residues. CDR3 protein: CASSQDLVENQPQHF. The DNA for the CDR3 is TGTGCCAGCAGCCAAGATCTGGTGGAAAATCAGCCCCAGCATTTT. Looking up the rest from reference TRBV3-1 and TRBJ1-5 gives the full variable domain: DTAVSQTPKYLVTQMGNDKSIKCEQNLGHDTMYWYKQDSKKFLKIMFSYNNKELIINETVPNRFSPKSPDKAHLNLHINSLELGDSAVYFCASSQDLVENQPQHFGDGTRLSIL.

The chain has TRBV7-2 and TRBJ1-2; D remains unclear. CDR1 and CDR2 from the germline V gene are SGHTA and FQGNSA. Trimming removed 3 bases from V and 8 bases from J, with 22 bases in between. This CDR3 comprises 16 residues. The CDR3 DNA is TGTGCCAGCAGCTTCGGACCGACCGAATCTTCTTCGGGCTACACCTTC. This encodes CASSFGPTESSSGYTF. Filled out from reference TRBV7-2 and TRBJ1-2, the complete variable domain reads GAGVSQSPSNKVTEKGKDVELRCDPISGHTALYWYRQSLGQGLEFLIYFQGNSAPDKSGLPSDRFSAERTGGSVSTLTIQRTQQEDSAVYLCASSFGPTESSSGYTFGSGTRLTVV.